This section outlines one T cell receptor beta chain sequence together with its context. Time point defined: new active TB diagnosis, blood taken before or within 7 days of starting treatment. The sample belongs to a study of T cells in tuberculosis. As for the study in general: T cells were selected with CD1B tetramers loaded with glucose monomycolate. This South African cohort compared adolescents with or without latent tuberculosis against adults with active tuberculosis.

V lost 4 bases to trimming and J lost 4 bases; unmatched junction nucleotides: 16. The CDR3 covers 18 residues. CDR1 and CDR2 from the germline V gene are KGHSH and LQKENI. Here immunoSEQ multiplex PCR was the method, and the copy in TCRdb shows in-frame clones only, minus some. The table records about 35,000 clones, about 90% of them present only once. This material consisted of PBMCs, taken at tuberculosis diagnosis. This sequence was found in an adult with tuberculosis. Some clones in this sample may be carry-over from other donors' samples. The chain uses TRBV18 and TRBJ2-3, with TRBD1 identical over 8 bases. CDR3 protein: CASSRLAAGGAKADTQYF. In DNA form, the CDR3 reads TGTGCCAGCTCACGATTGGCGGCAGGGGGCGCGAAGGCAGATACGCAGTATTTT.